This T cell receptor (beta chain) was identified in a study of T cells in localized non-small cell lung cancer. Here immunoSEQ multiplex PCR was the method, and the copy in TCRdb shows in-frame clones only, minus some. This sample yields 34,000 or so clones, of which around 93% are seen a single time; 7.9% belongs to the top ten. A word on this clone: Its specificity is unknown.

Study results and limitations: Detection in adjacent lung was observed for a median roughly 55 of the top 100 tumor clones. The study linked higher blood T cell density to longer overall survival.

CDR3 length: 15 amino acids. Trimming at V came to 3 bases and at J to 6 bases, leaving 4 bases not matched to a gene. Germline lookup yields CDR1 SGHNT and CDR2 YYREEE (reference sequence). This sample comprised peripheral blood, obtained before any cancer treatment. The clonotype originates from a female donor older than 55 with stage I lung adenocarcinoma. The gene calls are TRBV5-4 and TRBJ2-1, with 12 positions matching TRBD2. CDR3 region: CASSSGLAGSNEQFF. In DNA, the CDR3 is TGTGCCAGCAGCTCAGGACTAGCGGGAAGCAATGAGCAGTTCTTC.